The clone carrying this TCR beta chain was recorded once. Antigen unknown. This sample is drawn from a study of cytomegalovirus exposure and HLA in healthy donors. Study details: Roughly 180 million T cells yielded more than 90 million unique TCR beta sequences, as an earlier analysis found. Broader study findings: It was approximately 160 TCR beta chains that were listed as cytomegalovirus-associated. Using the classifier, cytomegalovirus status was reportedly diagnosed with high specificity and sensitivity. Most TCR sequences proved rare, with some public TCRs found in many donors.

V was shortened by 9 bases and J by 8 bases, with 13 bases between the two germline ends. Germline loops: CDR1 SNHLY, CDR2 FYNNEI. The CDR3 has 11 amino acids. Both 60 Vbeta primers and 13 Jbeta primers went into the PCR. Profiling relied on immunoSEQ multiplex PCR, and the TCRdb table lists in-frame clones only, not all of them. The sample has about 130,000 clones; roughly 79% are singletons. The chain joins TRBV2 to TRBJ2-5; perhaps TRBD2 as D (6 bases). Input material: PBMCs. The receptor comes from a man between 18 and 35 years old in good health and CMV-seronegative. This CDR3 is CARRGSGTQYF. The CDR3 nucleotides read TGTGCCAGGCGGGGATCCGGTACCCAGTACTTC.